These 27 T cell receptor beta chains came from one sample sequenced in a study of beta chain features in type 1 diabetes. Study conclusions and caveats: All four CD4+ subsets of Type 1 diabetes patients contained TCRB CDR3s that were moderately but significantly shorter.

Investigators reverse transcribed all isolated RNA, so they sequenced expressed TCRB transcripts. This table comes from immunoSEQ multiplex PCR, and its TCRdb copy is limited to in-frame clones, with some not included. The table shows around 280,000 clones, with about 15% occurring only once. Their antigen targets remain unknown. Sequencing was carried out using naive CD4+ T cells from blood. These TCRs come from a man aged 18 to 30 with type 1 diabetes.

The chain combines TRBV18 with TRBJ2-5, with D perhaps TRBD2 (6 bases). Trimming left V 4 bases short and J 1 base short, with 10 bases between. Germline assignment: CDR1 KGHSH and CDR2 LQKENI. The CDR3 contains 14 residues. The CDR3: CASSRRDGQETQYF. The CDR3 DNA follows: TGTGCCAGCTCACGGCGGGACGGCCAAGAGACCCAGTACTTC.

This clone was seen more than once but under ten times. The genes are TRBV28 and TRBJ2-5; 8 nucleotides align to TRBD1. V lost 10 bases and J lost 5; bases outside the gene matches: 6. The CDR3 consists of 12 residues. Germline assignment: CDR1 MDHEN and CDR2 SYDVKM. The CDR3 spells CAIGQGRETQYF. DNA of the CDR3: TGTGCCATTGGACAGGGAAGGGAGACCCAGTACTTC. The variable domain in full, with the rest retrieved from reference TRBV28 and TRBJ2-5, is DVKVTQSSRYLVKRTGEKVFLECVQDMDHENMFWYRQDPGLGLRLIYFSYDVKMKEKGDIPEGYSVSREKKERFSLILESASTNQTSMYLCAIGQGRETQYFGPGTRLLVL.

This clone was detected only a few times. The rearrangement links TRBV15 to TRBJ2-7, with 8 nucleotides matching TRBD1. With V trimmed by 0 bases and J by 2 bases, 9 bases remained unmatched. The length of the CDR3 is 17 residues. The germline gives CDR1 LNHNV, CDR2 YYDKDF (reference sequence). Here the CDR3 reads CATSRDAGQGIAYEQYF. CDR3 DNA: TGTGCCACCAGCAGAGATGCAGGACAGGGAATCGCCTACGAGCAGTACTTC.

The gene calls are TRBV29-1 and TRBJ2-7, with 12 bases identical to TRBD1. The CDR3 consists of 13 residues. Trimming removed 7 bases from V and 5 bases from J; junction bases left unmatched: 6. Germline-derived CDR1 and CDR2 are SQVTM and ANQGSEA. The CDR3 DNA follows: TGCAGCGGGACCGGGACAGGGGGCGACGAGCAGTACTTC. It translates to CSGTGTGGDEQYF.

This chain joins TRBV14 and TRBJ2-7; 11 bases map to TRBD2. The CDR3 consists of 14 residues. J lost 2 bases, V lost 6 bases, and 3 bases had no gene match. The germline gives CDR1 SGHDN, CDR2 FVKESK. The CDR3 region is CASRNSGGAYEQYF. In nucleotides, the CDR3 is TGTGCCAGCAGGAATAGCGGGGGGGCCTACGAGCAGTACTTC.

This clone has more than one count but fewer than ten. The rearrangement joins TRBV19 to TRBJ2-1, with 7 bases that match TRBD2. The CDR3 spans 15 residues. Germline CDR1 is LNHDA and CDR2 is SQIVND (reference sequence). V was pared by 3 bases and J by 4 bases, with 6 bases of the junction left unmatched. CDR3 DNA sequence: TGTGCCAGTAGTATCGCTAGCGGTATATACAATGAGCAGTTCTTC. This codes for CASSIASGIYNEQFF.

The V gene is TRBV9, the J gene TRBJ1-6; 7 bases align to TRBD1. The germline CDR1 and CDR2 sequences are SGDLS and YYNGEE. The CDR3 has 12 amino acids. Losses at the gene ends were 3 bases for V and 9 bases for J; bases not matched to a gene: 0. CDR3 protein: CASSGQGSPLHF. DNA of the CDR3: TGTGCCAGCAGCGGACAGGGTTCACCCCTCCACTTT.

The chain has TRBV7-9 and TRBJ1-2; D possibly corresponds to TRBD1 (5 bases). V was trimmed by 6 bases and J by 3 bases, leaving 17 bases between them. The V gene's germline CDR1 is SEHNR and CDR2 FQNEAQ (reference sequence). The CDR3 is 15 residues long. CDR3 residues: CASRPRRGPDYGYTF. CDR3 DNA: TGTGCCAGCAGACCAAGGAGGGGCCCCGACTATGGCTACACCTTC.

This chain links TRBV18 with TRBJ2-1; 7 positions match TRBD1. Germline trimming cut 0 bases from V and 8 bases from J; bases unmatched to any gene: 10. This CDR3 spans 16 amino acids. From germline, CDR1 is KGHSH and CDR2 LQKENI. CDR3 loop: CASSPPDRALAHEQFF. Here the CDR3 DNA reads TGTGCCAGCTCACCACCAGACAGGGCCCTGGCTCATGAGCAGTTCTTC. Filled out from reference TRBV18 and TRBJ2-1, the complete variable domain reads NAGVMQNPRHLVRRRGQEARLRCSPMKGHSHVYWYRQLPEEGLKFMVYLQKENIIDESGMPKERFSAEFPKEGPSILRIQQVVRGDSAAYFCASSPPDRALAHEQFFGPGTRLTVL.

This clone was detected a few times. The CDR3, as DNA: TGTGCCAGCAGTGCCCCGGACAGGGGGATAGGTTCACCCCTCCACTTT. This codes for CASSAPDRGIGSPLHF. The V gene is TRBV2, the J gene TRBJ1-6; 10 bases line up with TRBD1. The CDR3 consists of 16 residues. V was clipped by 4 bases and J by 9 bases; unmatched bases: 9. CDR1 SNHLY and CDR2 FYNNEI come from the germline V gene.

CDR3 DNA: TGTGCCAGCAGCCCGGCGGTTAGCTCCTACAATGAGCAGTTCTTC. This gives the protein CASSPAVSSYNEQFF. V usage is TRBV9 and J usage is TRBJ2-1; D remains unclear. Germline loops: CDR1 SGDLS, CDR2 YYNGEE. CDR3 length: 15 amino acids. Deletions cut 4 bases from V and 0 bases from J, with 11 bases between.

The chain employs TRBV5-1 and TRBJ2-6; 8 positions match TRBD1. Germline loops: CDR1 SGHRS, CDR2 YFSETQ. The CDR3 length is 17 residues. Trimming took 0 bases from V and 13 from J; bases not matched to a gene: 15. The DNA of the CDR3 is TGCGCCAGCAGCTTGGATTATGCATCAGGGGGCCGGAGTGTCCTGACTTTC. Translating it yields CASSLDYASGGRSVLTF. The complete variable domain, with remaining parts taken from reference TRBV5-1 and TRBJ2-6, reads KAGVTQTPRYLIKTRGQQVTLSCSPISGHRSVSWYQQTPGQGLQFLFEYFSETQRNKGNFPGRFSGRQFSNSRSEMNVSTLELGDSALYLCASSLDYASGGRSVLTFGAGSRLTVL.

The chain joins TRBV2 to TRBJ1-1; D is unresolved. Trimming left V 4 bases short and J 1 base short, with 13 bases between. The length of the CDR3 is 15 residues. Germline CDR1 SNHLY, CDR2 FYNNEI. The CDR3, as DNA: TGTGCCAGCAGTGCCGCGCGATCGTGGAACACTGAAGCTTTCTTT. Residues: CASSAARSWNTEAFF.

This clone showed up just a few times. The chain uses TRBV28 and TRBJ2-1; D is possibly TRBD2 (6 bases). Germline assignment: CDR1 MDHEN and CDR2 SYDVKM. This CDR3 contains 15 residues. The germline V and J ends were trimmed by 5 bases and 3 bases, with 14 bases remaining between them. Here the CDR3 DNA reads TGTGCCAGCAGTCCGTCCGGACTATTCTACAATGAGCAGTTCTTC. Translation gives CASSPSGLFYNEQFF.

This clone was observed a few times. J is TRBJ2-3 and V is TRBV25-1; D gene uncertain. Looked up from germline, CDR1 is MGHDK and CDR2 is SYGVNS. The CDR3 covers 13 residues. Deletions cut 4 bases from V and 4 bases from J, with 9 bases between. This CDR3 is CASSGSWPDTQYF. DNA of the CDR3: TGTGCCAGCAGTGGATCTTGGCCAGATACGCAGTATTTT.

This clone showed up just a few times. CDR3 loop: CASRATRSHNEQFF. The DNA for the CDR3 is TGTGCCAGCAGAGCGACTAGATCCCACAATGAGCAGTTCTTC. The chain has TRBV7-2 and TRBJ2-1; D is perhaps TRBD2 (6 bases). This CDR3 has 14 amino acids. The V and J ends lost 6 bases and 5 bases respectively, with 14 bases between them. Looked up from germline, CDR1 is SGHTA and CDR2 is FQGNSA.

The rearrangement uses TRBV27 and TRBJ1-6, with 8 nucleotides matching TRBD1. The CDR3 has 13 amino acids. Germline lookup yields CDR1 MNHEY and CDR2 SMNVEV (reference sequence). The ends lost 9 bases at V and 9 bases at J; junction bases unmatched: 7. The CDR3 protein is CASSGRGPSPLHF. The CDR3 nucleotides read TGTGCCAGTTCCGGCAGGGGGCCTTCACCCCTCCACTTT.

V is TRBV5-5 and J is TRBJ2-7, with a weak D call TRBD2 (5 bases). Per germline, CDR1 SGHKS and CDR2 YYEKEE (reference sequence). The length of the CDR3 is 13 residues. The V end was cut by 4 bases, the J end by 2 bases, with 10 bases between. CDR3 sequence reads: CASSLARAYEQYF. The CDR3 DNA reads TGTGCCAGCAGCCTAGCCCGGGCCTACGAGCAGTACTTC.

This clone was counted only a few times. J is TRBJ2-1 and V is TRBV19, with D tentatively TRBD2 (6 bases). The CDR3 is made up of 13 amino acids. The V end was cut by 5 bases, the J end by 4 bases, with 9 bases between. The germline gives CDR1 LNHDA, CDR2 SQIVND (reference sequence). The CDR3 DNA sequence: TGTGCCAGTAGTTCGGGGACTTACAATGAGCAGTTCTTC. Its translation is CASSSGTYNEQFF.

This clone was detected only a few times. The chain links TRBV6-1 to TRBJ2-1, with TRBD1 as a possible D gene (5 bases). The CDR3 spans 13 residues. CDR1 and CDR2 from the germline V gene are MNHNS and SASEGT. V lost 5 bases, J lost 7 bases, and 12 bases lay in between. CDR3 region: CASSFTSGNEQFF. CDR3 bases: TGTGCCAGCAGTTTTACCTCAGGGAATGAGCAGTTCTTC.

This clone has just a few counts. The chain uses TRBV28 and TRBJ2-4; TRBD1 is a possible D gene (5 bases). This CDR3 region has 15 residues. Germline V gene lookup returns CDR1 MDHEN and CDR2 SYDVKM. V shed 5 bases and J shed 1 base, with 12 bases lying between them. This CDR3 is CASSVTEMAKNIQYF. The DNA of the CDR3 is TGTGCCAGCAGTGTGACAGAAATGGCCAAAAACATTCAGTACTTC.

The chain links TRBV5-1 to TRBJ2-3; 12 bases are shared with TRBD2. The CDR3 extends over 16 amino acids. The germline V gene encodes CDR1 SGHRS and CDR2 YFSETQ. V lost 2 bases to trimming and J lost 8 bases; unmatched junction nucleotides: 9. The CDR3 loop is CASSLSSGRAEATQYF. As DNA, the CDR3 is TGCGCCAGCAGCTTATCTAGCGGGAGGGCCGAGGCTACGCAGTATTTT.

The chain combines TRBV28 with TRBJ2-7, with D perhaps matching TRBD2 (7 bases). CDR3 length equals 16 residues. V shed 4 bases and J shed 0 bases, with 16 bases lying between them. The germline V gene encodes CDR1 MDHEN and CDR2 SYDVKM. The CDR3 reads CASSSGGGGRSYEQYF. The CDR3 DNA reads TGTGCCAGCAGTTCGGGCGGGGGCGGCCGCTCCTACGAGCAGTACTTC.

This chain joins TRBV6-5 and TRBJ2-7; 11 bases align to TRBD2. Per the germline V gene, CDR1 is MNHEY and CDR2 is SVGAGI. This CDR3 is 16 amino acids long. The V gene end was trimmed by 4 bases and the J gene end by 1 base; junction bases not matched to a gene: 6. The CDR3 sequence: CASSFTGTSGSYEQYF. The DNA for the CDR3 is TGTGCCAGCAGTTTTACCGGGACTAGCGGTTCCTACGAGCAGTACTTC.

CDR3 DNA: TGTGCCAGCAGGTTGACAGGGAATCGACTTCAACCCCTCCACTTT. Protein sequence: CASRLTGNRLQPLHF. The chain has TRBV7-2 and TRBJ1-6, with TRBD1 matching over 7 bases. The CDR3 is made up of 15 amino acids. Trimming cost V 6 bases and J 12 bases; bases outside gene matches: 14. The germline V gene has CDR1 SGHTA and CDR2 FQGNSA.

The chain carries TRBV6-1 and TRBJ2-7; 9 nucleotides align to TRBD1. The CDR3 loop spans 14 amino acids. Germline CDR1 reads MNHNS; CDR2 reads SASEGT. V trimming: 5 bases; J trimming: 9 bases; junction bases outside the gene matches: 11. This CDR3 reads CASSRRDRVSGQYF. CDR3 coding DNA: TGTGCCAGCAGTCGCCGGGACAGGGTCTCGGGGCAGTACTTC.

The V and J genes are TRBV27 and TRBJ2-1; tentatively, D is TRBD2 (6 bases). Germline values: CDR1 MNHEY, CDR2 SMNVEV (reference sequence). Trimming left V 6 bases short and J 2 bases short, with 14 bases between. The CDR3 is made up of 15 amino acids. The CDR3 coding sequence is TGTGCCAGCAGGATAGACGGGAGCCCCTACAATGAGCAGTTCTTC. It encodes CASRIDGSPYNEQFF.